This TCR beta chain was documented in a study of OX40 agonist ivuxolimab in advanced cancers. In terms of the full investigation: Ivuxolimab, which targeted the costimulatory receptor OX40 (CD134), was an agonistic, fully human IgG2 monoclonal antibody. Three dose-escalation patients achieved partial responses, one with hepatocellular carcinoma and two with cutaneous melanoma. Of the roughly 54 dose-escalation patients, hepatocellular carcinoma was present in around 19, melanoma in approximately 15, renal cell carcinoma in 9 and head and neck cancer in 9. The paper covers the monotherapy dose-escalation part of the phase I ivuxolimab trial, which included N of about 50 patients. In the dose-escalation cohort, roughly 80% of patients were male, and the mean age was roughly 60 years, with a range of about 20 to 90. Patients were allowed to have had prior anti-PD-1, anti-PD-L1 or anti-CTLA-4 therapy, and roughly 40% of the dose-escalation patients had been treated with checkpoint inhibitors. Intravenous ivuxolimab was administered to patients every 2 weeks at six dose levels: 0.01, 0.1, 0.3, 1.5, 3 and 10 mg/kg. Peripheral TCRbeta sequencing was intended to test whether TCR sequence diversity was altered and clonal T-cell expansion was caused by ivuxolimab.

To sequence the TCRbeta CDR3 region, genomic DNA was isolated from the sorted cells. The immunoSEQ Assay was used to sequence the TCRbeta CDR3 regions. This immuneACCESS table, as held by TCRdb, lists in-frame sequences with V and J called but not all clones. Of the missing ones, under half trace to an unresolved V gene in checked studies; the others have no known cause. Across this sample there are about 80,000 clones, with 70% to 90% seen only once. Of the sample, roughly 25% falls within the top ten clones. About this clone: No antigen is known for it. The record has no base qualities; no much larger clone is one base away.

Patients with autoimmune disease history or receiving systemic immunosuppression were excluded from the trial. Peripheral blood for TCR sequencing was drawn from every dose cohort at baseline, at cycle 4 day 1 and at cycle 7 day 1. The samples were taken from a phase I, first-in-human, multicenter, open-label dose-escalation trial of ivuxolimab. The trial enrolled adults with locally advanced or metastatic head and neck squamous cell, hepatocellular, melanoma or renal cell carcinoma. CD4+ and CD8+ T cells were sorted separately from peripheral blood before TCR sequencing. Broader findings and caveats from the paper: After ivuxolimab, more expanded clones were found on average in CD8+ T cells than in CD4+ T cells. Which antigens the clonally expanded peripheral T cells were specific for was not determined. At doses from 0.1 to 3.0 mg/kg, clonal expansion was seen in both CD4+ and CD8+ blood T cells between baseline and week 6. Low levels of normalized T-cell clonal expansion were also seen in some patients who did not respond. In the 0.1-3.0 mg/kg groups, partial responders had among the lowest normalized peripheral clonal expansion, particularly in CD8+ T cells.

The CDR3 runs 14 amino acids, cysteine and phenylalanine included. Of all the DNA, just the CDR3 is kept, 42 bases in frame from base 1. V gives up 10 bases and J gives up 1 base, and the segment between their germline ends measures 16 bases. The germline V gene encodes CDR1 MNHEY and CDR2 SMNVEV (reference sequence). The chain uses TRBV27 and TRBJ1-1; the D region possibly corresponds to TRBD1 (5 bases align). The sequencing here drew on CD4+ or CD8+ T cells sorted from blood, taken in a trial of the OX40 agonist ivuxolimab. This TCR was recovered from an adult with an advanced solid tumor such as melanoma, head and neck, liver or kidney cancer. The CDR3 sequence is CATGRGTKNTEAFF. The DNA sequence is TGTGCCACCGGCCGGGGCACTAAGAACACTGAAGCTTTCTTT.